This passage covers 15 T cell receptor beta chains from one sample sequenced in a study of molecular identifiers for immune sequencing clone quantification. MiXCR, run by TCRdb on the PCR reads, gives a single entry per CDR3 protein. Of hundreds of thousands of distinct CDR3 sequences in the sample, less than 30% were seen once. Sample: naive CD8+ T cells from blood, with Jurkat cell RNA spiked in. Subset defined: FACS-sorted CD8+CD4-CCR7+CD45RA+ naive T cells. The receptors derive from a human donor in good health. Some libraries in this study had Jurkat cell RNA spiked in.

The table lists this clonotype with many counts. J is TRBJ2-1 and V is TRBV10-3, with D possibly matching TRBD2 (6 bases). Germline CDR1 and CDR2: ENHRY and SYGVKD. This CDR3 is 12 amino acids long. V lost 8 bases and J 5 bases, leaving 10 bases between the germline ends. The CDR3 bases are TGTGCCATCCACGGAGGGGACAATGAGCAGTTCTTC. Translated: CAIHGGDNEQFF.

The chain employs TRBV6-1 and TRBJ1-3; D possibly corresponds to TRBD1 (5 bases). The V and J ends lost 6 bases and 0 bases respectively, with 6 bases between them. The CDR3 loop spans 13 amino acids. The germline CDR1 and CDR2 sequences are MNHNS and SASEGT. CDR3: CASRDTSGNTIYF. CDR3 sequence (DNA): TGTGCCAGCAGGGACACCTCTGGAAACACCATATATTTT.

The CDR3: CASSSLDSQETQYF. Written as DNA, the CDR3 is TGTGCCAGCAGCTCGCTGGACAGTCAAGAGACCCAGTACTTC. The rearrangement joins TRBV7-9 to TRBJ2-5, with D maybe TRBD1 (6 bases). Germline V gene lookup returns CDR1 SEHNR and CDR2 FQNEAQ (reference sequence). The CDR3 is 14 residues long. The ends were cut back, 4 bases at V and 2 bases at J, with 11 bases in the middle.

Points on this clonotype: A much larger clone lies one base from this, so it may be a read error. The chain recombines TRBV7-2 with TRBJ2-1; the D is unclear. Looked up from germline, CDR1 is SGHTA and CDR2 is FQGNSA. The CDR3 is 15 residues long. Trimming cost V 5 bases and J 3 bases, with 14 bases left between them. The CDR3 region has the DNA TGTGCCAGCAGCCCCTTCGAGGTAGACTACAATGAGCAGTTCTTC. Translation: CASSPFEVDYNEQFF.

The chain has TRBV30 and TRBJ2-1; 9 nucleotides line up with TRBD2. This CDR3 is built from 12 residues. Trimming at V came to 4 bases and at J to 9 bases, leaving 4 bases not matched to a gene. CDR1 is GTSNPN and CDR2 is SVGIG in the germline V gene (reference sequence). Here the CDR3 reads CAWTSGNLEQFF. The CDR3 DNA sequence: TGTGCCTGGACTAGCGGGAATCTTGAGCAGTTCTTC.

Points on this clonotype: This may be a read error, as it is one base from a much larger clone. The chain recombines TRBV11-2 with TRBJ2-6, with a possible D match to TRBD1 (6 bases). Germline V CDR1 and CDR2: SGHAT, FQNNGV. This CDR3 is 19 amino acids long. The CDR3 sequence: CASSLSSYRADSGAHVLTF. CDR3 DNA sequence: TGTGCCAGCAGCTTATCAAGCTACAGGGCCGACTCTGGGGCCCACGTCCTGACTTTC.

This clonotype showed up just a few times. This chain uses TRBV5-1 with TRBJ2-7; 7 bases are shared with TRBD2. Germline-derived CDR1 and CDR2 are SGHRS and YFSETQ. Unmatched junction bases numbered 7, after V lost 4 bases and J lost 6 bases. This CDR3 spans 13 amino acids. The CDR3 DNA follows: TGCGCCAGCAGCCCCGGGGCGGGGGTCGAGCAGTACTTC. Amino acid sequence: CASSPGAGVEQYF.

The chain recombines TRBV29-1 with TRBJ2-7; 9 bases line up with TRBD2. V lost 5 bases to trimming and J lost 7 bases; unmatched junction nucleotides: 12. The CDR3 is made up of 14 amino acids. The germline V gene encodes CDR1 SQVTM and CDR2 ANQGSEA. The CDR3 is CSVRGGGRAGEQYF. The CDR3 region has the DNA TGCAGCGTTAGAGGTGGCGGGAGGGCGGGAGAGCAGTACTTC.

Only a few counts were recorded for this clonotype. The rearrangement links TRBV4-3 to TRBJ2-3; 10 bases map to TRBD2. Germline V gene data show CDR1 as LGHNA and CDR2 as YSLEER. J was trimmed by 1 base and V by 0 bases; bases with no gene match: 22. This CDR3 is 23 amino acids long. The chain's CDR3 is CASSQDVGGRLAGAAGGTDTQYF. Here the CDR3 DNA reads TGCGCCAGCAGCCAAGATGTGGGCGGACGGCTAGCGGGGGCGGCCGGTGGCACAGATACGCAGTATTTT.

The chain combines TRBV11-2 with TRBJ2-7; D call uncertain. This CDR3 comprises 13 residues. V was cut by 1 base and J by 7 bases, with 11 bases left in between. Per germline, CDR1 SGHAT and CDR2 FQNNGV. CDR3 coding DNA: TGTGCCAGCAGCTTAGGTCCAGCCAGGGAGCAGTACTTC. Its translation: CASSLGPAREQYF.

This chain joins TRBV5-1 and TRBJ2-7, with a tentative D call TRBD2 (6 bases). The V gene's germline CDR1 is SGHRS and CDR2 YFSETQ. The CDR3 spans 13 residues. The CDR3 protein is CASSSLRTNPSTV. The CDR3 nucleotides read TGCGCCAGCAGCAGCTTACGGACTAACCCCTCTACGGTC.

This clonotype has only a few counts. The gene calls are TRBV4-1 and TRBJ2-5; D gene ambiguous. The CDR3 runs 14 residues. Between the trimmed V and J ends, which lost 0 bases and 0 bases, there was a span of 5 bases. The germline V gene encodes CDR1 MGHRA and CDR2 YSYEKL. Here the CDR3 reads CASSQEGNQETQYF. CDR3 sequence (DNA): TGCGCCAGCAGCCAAGAAGGAAACCAAGAGACCCAGTACTTC.

Only a few counts were recorded for this clonotype. Since a much larger clone is just one base distant, this may be a read error. The chain recombines TRBV5-1 with TRBJ2-5, with D uncertain. CDR1 and CDR2 (germline): SGHRS, YFSETQ. The CDR3 contains 12 residues. The CDR3 region is CASSFLEEAQYF. The CDR3 nucleotides read TGCGCCAGCAGCTTTTTAGAAGAGGCCCAGTACTTC.

The rearrangement uses TRBV6-5 and TRBJ2-7, with 9 bases that match TRBD2. Germline loops: CDR1 MNHEY, CDR2 SVGAGI. Trimming removed 2 bases from V and 4 bases from J; junction bases left unmatched: 9. The CDR3 length is 16 residues. The CDR3 region has the DNA TGTGCCAGCAGTTACAGGTTAGCGGGAGCGATTTACGAGCAGTACTTC. Its protein is CASSYRLAGAIYEQYF.

This chain links TRBV4-3 with TRBJ2-7; the match to TRBD2 covers 9 bases. The germline CDR1 and CDR2 sequences are LGHNA and YSLEER. The V segment lost 0 bases and the J segment 6 bases; nucleotides outside the gene matches: 9. The CDR3 loop spans 16 amino acids. The CDR3 DNA follows: TGCGCCAGCAGCCAAGATTTAGGCGGGGGGGCCAGCGAGCAGTACTTC. Residues: CASSQDLGGGASEQYF.